The entry below gives a single T cell receptor beta chain sequence along with its context. This sample was taken from a study of blood T cell repertoires in COVID-19. Sequencing used immunoSEQ multiplex PCR; TCRdb keeps in-frame clones, though not all of them. The sample holds some 260,000 clones, about 87% seen once. The CDR3 covers 11 residues. Per germline, CDR1 WSHSY and CDR2 SAAADI. The V segment lost 7 bases and the J segment 6 bases; nucleotides outside the gene matches: 2. The sample comprised peripheral blood. The chain combines TRBV10-2 with TRBJ1-1; 7 bases match TRBD1. This clonotype originated in a woman in her 70s with COVID-19, enrolled during active disease. CDR3 bases: TGCGCCAGCATGACAGGGCCTGAAGCTTTCTTT. It translates to CASMTGPEAFF.